These 3 T cell receptor beta chains came from one sample sequenced in a study of human T cells and chemical hapten exposure. TCRdb fed the RACE reads into MiXCR, producing one record per CDR3 protein. The repertoire consists of tens of thousands of distinct CDR3 sequences, with around 12% occurring once and the leading ten covering 4.5% to 6%. Indicated time point: pre-sensitization, week 0. The treatment here: therapeutic diphenylcyclopropenone sensitization with weekly scalp DPC. The sequenced sample was whole blood, obtained in connection with sensitization to the hapten diphenylcyclopropenone (DPC). These receptors all stem from a woman younger than 45 with alopecia areata. Some clones in this sample may be carry-over from other donors' samples.

V gene TRBV6-2 or TRBV6-3 combines with J gene TRBJ2-7, with D tentatively TRBD2 (6 bases). Germline-derived CDR1 and CDR2 are MNHEY and SVGEGT. The CDR3 is 13 residues long. The V gene lost 6 bases and the J gene lost 5 bases, with 14 bases spanning the gap. CDR3 loop: CASSPTRIHEQYF. Written as DNA, the CDR3 is TGTGCCAGCAGCCCGACTAGAATCCACGAGCAGTACTTC.

The CDR3 loop is CASSPTRQEQYF. Here the CDR3 DNA reads TGTGCCAGCAGTCCAACCCGACAGGAGCAGTACTTC. The chain is built from TRBV6-5 and TRBJ2-5, with D possibly matching TRBD1 (6 bases). The germline V and J ends were trimmed by 5 bases and 11 bases, with 15 bases remaining between them. The CDR3 is made up of 12 amino acids. Germline CDR1 is MNHEY and CDR2 is SVGAGI.

This clonotype was seen a few times. The chain joins TRBV12-3 or TRBV12-4 to TRBJ1-3, with 8 positions matching TRBD1. This CDR3 spans 16 amino acids. Trimming removed 5 bases from V and 0 bases from J; junction bases left unmatched: 6. CDR3: CASSRQGSVSGNTIYF. The DNA of the CDR3 is TGTGCCAGCAGTCGACAGGGGTCAGTCTCTGGAAACACCATATATTTT.